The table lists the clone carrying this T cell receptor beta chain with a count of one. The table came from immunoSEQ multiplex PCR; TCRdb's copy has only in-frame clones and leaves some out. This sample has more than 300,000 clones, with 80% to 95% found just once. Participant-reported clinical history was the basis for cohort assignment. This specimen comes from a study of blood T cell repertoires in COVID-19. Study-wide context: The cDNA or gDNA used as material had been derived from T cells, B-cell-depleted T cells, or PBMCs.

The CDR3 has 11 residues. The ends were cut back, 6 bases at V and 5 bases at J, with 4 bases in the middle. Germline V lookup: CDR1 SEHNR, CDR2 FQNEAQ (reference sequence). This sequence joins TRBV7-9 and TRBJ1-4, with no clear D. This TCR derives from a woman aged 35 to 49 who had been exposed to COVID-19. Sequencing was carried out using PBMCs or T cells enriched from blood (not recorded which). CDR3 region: CASSKNEKLFF. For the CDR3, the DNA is TGTGCCAGCAGTAAAAATGAAAAACTGTTTTTT.